What follows describes a single TCR beta chain. The antigen remains undetermined. These data belong to a study of OX40 agonist ivuxolimab in advanced cancers. General study results and limits: The study found among the lowest clonal expansion in partial responders at 0.1-3.0 mg/kg.

The CDR3 is 14 residues long. Germline V CDR1 and CDR2: SNHLY, FYNNEI. V lost 7 bases to trimming and J lost 6 bases, with 13 bases between them. The table came from immunoSEQ multiplex PCR; TCRdb's copy has only in-frame clones and leaves some out. The sample consists of around 72,000 clones, roughly 81% of them appearing once. The J gene is TRBJ1-6, the V gene TRBV2, with D possibly TRBD1 on 6 matching bases. The sequence came from an adult with an advanced solid tumor such as melanoma, head and neck, liver or kidney cancer. This specimen consisted of CD4+ or CD8+ T cells sorted from blood, obtained in a trial of the OX40 agonist ivuxolimab. The CDR3 DNA reads TGTGCCAGCAAAGGACAGTCCCCTAATTCACCCCTCCACTTT. Its translation: CASKGQSPNSPLHF.